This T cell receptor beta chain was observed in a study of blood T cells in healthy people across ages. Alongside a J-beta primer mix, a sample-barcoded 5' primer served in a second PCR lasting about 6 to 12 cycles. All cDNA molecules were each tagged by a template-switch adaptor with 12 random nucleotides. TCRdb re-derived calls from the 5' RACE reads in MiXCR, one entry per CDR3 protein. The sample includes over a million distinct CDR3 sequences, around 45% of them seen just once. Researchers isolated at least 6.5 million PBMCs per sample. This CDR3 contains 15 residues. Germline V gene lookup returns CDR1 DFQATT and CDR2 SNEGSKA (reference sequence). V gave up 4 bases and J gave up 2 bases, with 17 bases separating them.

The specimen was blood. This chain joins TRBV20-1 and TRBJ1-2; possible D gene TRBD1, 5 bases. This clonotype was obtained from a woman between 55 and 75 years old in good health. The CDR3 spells CSAKGPLGENYGYTF. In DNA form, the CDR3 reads TGCAGTGCTAAGGGACCCCTGGGCGAGAACTATGGCTACACCTTC.